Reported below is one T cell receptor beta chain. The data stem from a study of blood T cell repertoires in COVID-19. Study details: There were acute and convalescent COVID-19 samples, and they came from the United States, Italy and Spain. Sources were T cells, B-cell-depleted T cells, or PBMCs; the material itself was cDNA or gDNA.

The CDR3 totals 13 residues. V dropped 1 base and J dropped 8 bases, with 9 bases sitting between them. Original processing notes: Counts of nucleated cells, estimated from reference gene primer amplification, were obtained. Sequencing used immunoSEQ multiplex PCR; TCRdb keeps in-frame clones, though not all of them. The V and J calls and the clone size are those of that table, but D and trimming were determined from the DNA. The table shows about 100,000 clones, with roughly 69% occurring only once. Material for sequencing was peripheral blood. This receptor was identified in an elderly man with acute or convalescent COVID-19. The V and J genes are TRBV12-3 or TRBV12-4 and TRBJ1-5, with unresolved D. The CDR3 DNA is TGTGCCAGCAGTTTAGGAGGTTACAAGCCCCAGCATTTT. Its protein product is CASSLGGYKPQHF.